Below, 28 T cell receptor beta chains from the same sample are listed, as sequenced in a study of T cell repertoires in cytomegalovirus infection. In TCRdb, the reads were re-called with MiXCR into one record per CDR3 protein. The sample lists under 600,000 distinct CDR3 sequences; about 15% were seen once. What was sequenced was CD8+ T cells from PBMCs. The receptors shown here come from a human donor in good health (CMV status not recorded). Some clones in this sample may be carry-over from other donors' samples.

In its sample, this clonotype was seen many times. The CDR3 sequence: CASSQAGGDTGELFF. CDR3 nucleotides: TGTGCCAGCAGCCAAGCGGGAGGGGACACCGGGGAGCTGTTTTTT. This rearrangement joins TRBV4-2 to TRBJ2-2; 8 bases are shared with TRBD2. V lost 1 base and J lost 3; bases outside the gene matches: 1. Per germline, CDR1 LGHNA and CDR2 YNFKEQ. This CDR3 is 15 amino acids long.

This clonotype was found many times. The chain recombines TRBV5-4 with TRBJ2-7, with a possible D match to TRBD1 (5 bases). Germline V gene lookup returns CDR1 SGHNT and CDR2 YYREEE (reference sequence). V was trimmed by 4 bases and J by 5 bases, leaving 13 bases between them. The CDR3 is 13 residues long. Written as DNA, the CDR3 is TGTGCCAGCAGCATAGATCCCAGGGACGAGCAGTACTTC. This sequence encodes CASSIDPRDEQYF.

This clonotype was observed a handful of times. This chain links TRBV7-9 with TRBJ2-7, with D perhaps matching TRBD1 (6 bases). There are 13 residues in the CDR3. V lost 4 bases and J lost 4, with 11 bases in between. The V gene's germline CDR1 is SEHNR and CDR2 FQNEAQ (reference sequence). The CDR3 region has the DNA TGTGCCAGCAGCTCGGACACAGGGTACGAGCAGTACTTC. Protein sequence: CASSSDTGYEQYF.

This chain uses TRBV28 with TRBJ2-3; 12 nucleotides align to TRBD2. The trim removed 5 bases at V and 4 bases at J, leaving 10 bases unmatched. The germline V gene encodes CDR1 MDHEN and CDR2 SYDVKM. The CDR3 is 17 residues long. As DNA, the CDR3 is TGTGCCAGCAGTCCCTCCCGACTAGCGGGAGTTCCAGATACGCAGTATTTT. Encoded protein: CASSPSRLAGVPDTQYF. Based on the CDR3 plus reference TRBV28 and TRBJ2-3, the full variable domain is DVKVTQSSRYLVKRTGEKVFLECVQDMDHENMFWYRQDPGLGLRLIYFSYDVKMKEKGDIPEGYSVSREKKERFSLILESASTNQTSMYLCASSPSRLAGVPDTQYFGPGTRLTVL.

A word on this clonotype: A read error may account for a junction end that differs from germline. J is TRBJ2-1 and V is TRBV6-1, with TRBD1 matching 12 bases. The CDR3 extends over 13 amino acids. Germline CDR1 is MNHNS and CDR2 is SASEGT. The CDR3 region has the DNA TGTGCCAGCAGTGAAGCCACCCGGGACAGGGGGCTCTTC. Translated, it gives CASSEATRDRGLF.

This clonotype was picked up many times. The V gene is TRBV7-9, the J gene TRBJ1-2; possible D gene TRBD1, 6 bases. Germline lookup yields CDR1 SEHNR and CDR2 FQNEAQ (reference sequence). CDR3 length: 16 residues. Trimming removed 6 bases from V and 2 bases from J, with 19 bases in between. CDR3 in amino acids: CASRLDSGGVNYGYTF. The CDR3 DNA reads as TGTGCCAGCAGGCTCGACTCGGGGGGCGTAAACTATGGCTACACCTTC.

This clonotype showed up just a few times. The chain couples TRBV6-1 to TRBJ2-2; D perhaps matches TRBD2 (5 bases). The CDR3 is 15 residues long. The germline V gene encodes CDR1 MNHNS and CDR2 SASEGT. V dropped 6 bases and J dropped 2 bases, with 13 bases sitting between them. CDR3 sequence: CASSPSGINTGELFF. The CDR3 coding sequence is TGTGCCAGCAGCCCCTCGGGGATTAACACCGGGGAGCTGTTTTTT.

The chain couples TRBV15 to TRBJ2-3; the D gene is possibly TRBD2 (5 bases). This CDR3 contains 16 residues. CDR1 LNHNV and CDR2 YYDKDF come from the germline V gene (reference sequence). Trimming removed 1 base from V and 5 bases from J, with 16 bases in between. The chain's CDR3 is CATSRGSTGIRDTQYF. The CDR3 DNA is TGTGCCACCAGCAGAGGGTCAACGGGGATCAGAGATACGCAGTATTTT.

This clonotype has only a few counts. The chain is built from TRBV28 and TRBJ2-4, with 7 bases lining up with TRBD2. Germline loops: CDR1 MDHEN, CDR2 SYDVKM. CDR3 length: 14 amino acids. The CDR3 region is CATTPGLEGNIQYF. CDR3 in DNA: TGTGCGACAACCCCCGGACTAGAGGGAAACATTCAGTACTTC.

This clonotype was observed a few times. V and J are TRBV6-5 and TRBJ1-2; weak D call: TRBD1 (5 bases). CDR1 and CDR2 (germline): MNHEY, SVGAGI. V was clipped by 0 bases and J by 3 bases, with 14 bases between them. The CDR3 totals 16 residues. CDR3 bases: TGTGCCAGCAGTTACTCGCGGTTACGGGGGGACTATGGCTACACCTTC. It codes for CASSYSRLRGDYGYTF.

The sample holds many counts of this clonotype. The rearrangement uses TRBV7-9 and TRBJ1-4, with 8 bases identical to TRBD1. CDR1 SEHNR and CDR2 FQNEAQ come from the germline V gene (reference sequence). Losses at the gene ends were 4 bases for V and 7 bases for J; bases not matched to a gene: 5. The CDR3 extends over 14 amino acids. The DNA of the CDR3 is TGTGCCAGCAGCTCCAGACAGGGGAGTGAAAAACTGTTTTTT. As protein: CASSSRQGSEKLFF.

The chain employs TRBV15 and TRBJ2-5; 8 nucleotides match TRBD2. Germline CDR1 LNHNV, CDR2 YYDKDF (reference sequence). The ends lost 5 bases at V and 5 bases at J; junction bases unmatched: 7. The CDR3 has 14 residues. This chain's CDR3 is CATSVSGEVETQYF. For the CDR3, the DNA is TGTGCCACCAGCGTTAGCGGGGAGGTGGAGACCCAGTACTTC.

In this sample, this clonotype turned up many times. This sequence joins TRBV29-1 and TRBJ1-2, with TRBD1 matching over 9 bases. CDR3 length: 12 amino acids. Germline V gives CDR1 SQVTM, CDR2 ANQGSEA. The trim removed 6 bases at V and 5 bases at J, leaving 4 bases unmatched. The CDR3 DNA reads as TGCAGCGTCCTCGGACAGGGGTATGGCTACACCTTC. Amino acid sequence: CSVLGQGYGYTF.

This clonotype was detected many times. The CDR3 loop is CASSPLTSTETQYF. CDR3 nucleotides: TGTGCCAGCAGCCCGCTGACTAGCACAGAGACCCAGTACTTC. This rearrangement joins TRBV7-8 to TRBJ2-5; 7 bases align to TRBD2. Germline trimming cut 5 bases from V and 4 bases from J; bases unmatched to any gene: 7. The CDR3 length is 14 residues. Germline values: CDR1 SGHVS, CDR2 FQNEAQ. Full variable domain (rest looked up from reference TRBV7-8 and TRBJ2-5): GAGVSQSPRYKVAKRGQDVALRCDPISGHVSLFWYQQALGQGPEFLTYFQNEAQLDKSGLPSDRFFAERPEGSVSTLKIQRTQQEDSAVYLCASSPLTSTETQYFGPGTRLLVL.

The chain combines TRBV5-6 with TRBJ2-7, with TRBD1 matching 10 bases. In germline, CDR1 is SGHDT, CDR2 YYEEEE. The CDR3 spans 17 residues. Trimming removed 4 bases from V and 0 bases from J; junction bases left unmatched: 10. The CDR3 is CASSPGGQGRSSYEQYF. In DNA, the CDR3 is TGTGCCAGCAGCCCTGGGGGACAGGGGCGAAGCTCCTACGAGCAGTACTTC.

This clonotype occurred a few times. The V call is TRBV27, the J call TRBJ1-1; the D is unclear. Germline V lookup: CDR1 MNHEY, CDR2 SMNVEV (reference sequence). V lost 4 bases and J 1 base, leaving 16 bases between the germline ends. The CDR3 totals 16 residues. The CDR3 spells CASSSPKATWNTEAFF. In nucleotides, the CDR3 is TGTGCCAGCAGTTCCCCCAAGGCAACGTGGAACACTGAAGCTTTCTTT.

At least ten counts were recorded for this clonotype. The chain recombines TRBV7-2 with TRBJ2-5; D may be TRBD1 or TRBD2 (5 bases each). V was clipped by 5 bases and J by 5 bases, with 15 bases between them. Germline-derived CDR1 and CDR2 are SGHTA and FQGNSA. The CDR3 contains 14 residues. The CDR3 region is CASSPPGSGETQYF. CDR3 bases: TGTGCCAGCAGCCCCCCAGGGTCGGGGGAGACCCAGTACTTC.

This clonotype occurred a few times. The gene calls are TRBV6-2 or TRBV6-3 and TRBJ2-7, with D unresolved. The CDR3 contains 16 residues. V dropped 7 bases and J dropped 2 bases, with 21 bases sitting between them. Germline loops: CDR1 MNHEY, CDR2 SVGEGT. The CDR3 spells CASTSSRPTVPYEQYF. CDR3 bases: TGTGCCAGCACCTCCTCCAGGCCAACGGTCCCCTACGAGCAGTACTTC.

The table lists this clonotype with many counts. V and J are TRBV7-8 and TRBJ2-5; 11 nucleotides line up with TRBD2. J was trimmed by 6 bases and V by 6 bases; bases with no gene match: 6. CDR1 is SGHVS and CDR2 is FQNEAQ in the germline V gene. The CDR3 sequence is 14 residues long. The CDR3 reads CASRFLAGGKTQYF. CDR3 sequence (DNA): TGTGCCAGCAGGTTTCTAGCGGGAGGAAAGACCCAGTACTTC.

Note on this clonotype: This may arise from a read error, as a much more abundant clone is one base away. The CDR3 coding sequence is TGTGCCATCAGTGGGAGACAGGGGGAAGGAGATACGCAGTATTTT. It encodes CAISGRQGEGDTQYF. The rearrangement uses TRBV10-3 and TRBJ2-3, with 9 positions matching TRBD1. V was clipped by 4 bases and J by 5 bases; unmatched bases: 7. Germline CDR1 ENHRY, CDR2 SYGVKD. The CDR3 is made up of 15 amino acids.

This clonotype was observed a few times. A clone one base away is much larger, so this may be a read error. The chain combines TRBV7-4 with TRBJ1-2; D perhaps matches TRBD1 (6 bases). The CDR3 has 13 amino acids. Germline V gene data show CDR1 as SGHVT and CDR2 as SQSDAQ. Trimming removed 1 base from V and 6 bases from J, with 9 bases in between. The CDR3 bases are TGTGCCAGCAGCTTAGGGTCAGGGGATGGCTACACCTTC. Its translation is CASSLGSGDGYTF.

V and J are TRBV27 and TRBJ2-7, with 15 bases matching TRBD2. After removal of 5 bases from V and 1 base from J, the junction contained 6 bases not matched to a gene. CDR3 length: 17 residues. CDR1 and CDR2 from the germline V gene are MNHEY and SMNVEV (reference sequence). In nucleotides, the CDR3 is TGTGCCAGCAGTCCGGGACTAGCGGGAGGAAGTTCCTACGAGCAGTACTTC. Amino acids: CASSPGLAGGSSYEQYF.

This clonotype has a count of ten or more. This chain joins TRBV11-2 and TRBJ1-1; 8 bases match TRBD1. Germline trimming cut 1 base from V and 1 base from J; bases unmatched to any gene: 5. Germline V gene lookup returns CDR1 SGHAT and CDR2 FQNNGV. The CDR3 is 16 residues long. CDR3 nucleotides: TGTGCCAGCAGCTTAGGGGCAGGGGGCGCGAACACTGAAGCTTTCTTT. Protein product: CASSLGAGGANTEAFF.

As for this clonotype: A much larger clone sits a single nucleotide away, making a read error possible. The rearrangement uses TRBV10-2 and TRBJ2-1; D gene ambiguous. The CDR3 has 11 residues. V lost 3 bases and J lost 12, with 9 bases in between. Germline V lookup: CDR1 WSHSY, CDR2 SAAADI. The CDR3: CASSDFGLQFF. The CDR3 nucleotides are TGCGCCAGCAGTGATTTCGGGTTGCAGTTCTTC.

A few counts support this clonotype. J is TRBJ1-5 and V is TRBV6-1, with 10 bases aligning to TRBD1. The germline V gene encodes CDR1 MNHNS and CDR2 SASEGT. V was pared by 1 base and J by 2 bases, with 2 bases of the junction left unmatched. The CDR3 totals 16 residues. The CDR3 loop reads CASSEDGTGGNQPQHF. The CDR3 bases are TGTGCCAGCAGTGAAGATGGGACAGGGGGCAATCAGCCCCAGCATTTT.

This clonotype was detected ten times or more. The chain joins TRBV7-8 to TRBJ2-7; D may be TRBD1 or TRBD2 (5 bases each). CDR1 SGHVS and CDR2 FQNEAQ come from the germline V gene. V was cut by 2 bases and J by 0 bases, with 20 bases left in between. This CDR3 has 18 residues. The CDR3 protein is CASSLNIFGRDLSYEQYF. The CDR3 DNA reads as TGTGCCAGCAGCTTAAATATCTTTGGCAGGGACCTCTCCTACGAGCAGTACTTC.

This clonotype occurred many times. The genes are TRBV27 and TRBJ2-7; perhaps TRBD1 as D (6 bases). Germline CDR1 is MNHEY and CDR2 is SMNVEV (reference sequence). Trimming took 6 bases from V and 6 from J, leaving 18 bases between them. CDR3 size: 14 residues. The CDR3 is CASRPSGDSGEQYF. The CDR3 bases are TGTGCCAGCAGACCCTCAGGGGATTCTGGCGAGCAGTACTTC.

The chain couples TRBV10-3 to TRBJ1-4; a possible D gene is TRBD1 (5 bases). The CDR3 is 15 residues long. Germline CDR1 is ENHRY and CDR2 is SYGVKD. V was trimmed by 6 bases and J by 4 bases, leaving 15 bases between them. CDR3 bases: TGTGCCATCAGCCAACTTGAAGGGGATAATGAAAAACTGTTTTTT. It is translated as CAISQLEGDNEKLFF.